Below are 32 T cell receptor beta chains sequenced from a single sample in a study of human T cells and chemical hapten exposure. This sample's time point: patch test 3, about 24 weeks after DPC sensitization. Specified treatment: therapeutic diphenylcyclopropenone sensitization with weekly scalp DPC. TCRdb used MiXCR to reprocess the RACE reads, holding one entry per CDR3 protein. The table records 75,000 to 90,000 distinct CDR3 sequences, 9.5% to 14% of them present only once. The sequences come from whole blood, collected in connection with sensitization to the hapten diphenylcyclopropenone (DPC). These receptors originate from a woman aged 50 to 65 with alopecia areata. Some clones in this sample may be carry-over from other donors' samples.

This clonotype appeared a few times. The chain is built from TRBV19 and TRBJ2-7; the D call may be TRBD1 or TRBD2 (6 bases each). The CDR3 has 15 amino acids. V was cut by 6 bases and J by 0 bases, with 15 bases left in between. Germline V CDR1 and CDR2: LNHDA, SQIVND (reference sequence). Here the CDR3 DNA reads TGTGCCAGTAGCAGCCTGGGGGGCAGCTCCTACGAGCAGTACTTC. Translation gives CASSSLGGSSYEQYF.

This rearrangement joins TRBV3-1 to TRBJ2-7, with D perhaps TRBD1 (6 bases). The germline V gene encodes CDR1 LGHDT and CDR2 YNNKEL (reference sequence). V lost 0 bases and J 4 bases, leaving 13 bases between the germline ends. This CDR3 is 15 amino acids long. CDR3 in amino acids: CASSQDAQGVYEQYF. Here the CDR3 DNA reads TGTGCCAGCAGCCAAGATGCACAGGGTGTTTACGAGCAGTACTTC.

The CDR3 reads CASSYSRREGHYEQYF. The CDR3 DNA follows: TGTGCCAGCAGTTACTCCAGGCGGGAGGGCCATTACGAGCAGTACTTC. The chain links TRBV6-2 or TRBV6-3 to TRBJ2-7; 9 bases are shared with TRBD2. CDR1 MNHEY and CDR2 SVGEGT come from the germline V gene. The CDR3 is 16 residues long. Trimming removed 0 bases from V and 4 bases from J; junction bases left unmatched: 7.

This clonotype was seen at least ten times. CDR3 loop: CASSPVAYEQYF. The DNA of the CDR3 is TGTGCCAGCAGTCCCGTCGCTTACGAGCAGTACTTC. The chain carries TRBV28 and TRBJ2-7, with D unresolved. V shed 5 bases and J shed 4 bases, with 9 bases lying between them. CDR1 and CDR2 from the germline V gene are MDHEN and SYDVKM. The CDR3 contains 12 residues.

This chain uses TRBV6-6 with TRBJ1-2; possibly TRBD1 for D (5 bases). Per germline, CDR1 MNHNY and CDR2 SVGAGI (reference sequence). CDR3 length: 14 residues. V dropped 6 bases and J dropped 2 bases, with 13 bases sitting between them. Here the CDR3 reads CASSSGTSNYGYTF. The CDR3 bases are TGTGCCAGCAGCTCCGGGACGTCGAACTATGGCTACACCTTC.

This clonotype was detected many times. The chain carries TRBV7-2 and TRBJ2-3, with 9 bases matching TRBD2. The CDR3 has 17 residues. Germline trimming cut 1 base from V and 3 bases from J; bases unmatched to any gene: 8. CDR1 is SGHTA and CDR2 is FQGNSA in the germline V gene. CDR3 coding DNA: TGTGCCAGCAGCTTAGGGGTTAGCGGGAGCGCAACAGATACGCAGTATTTT. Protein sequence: CASSLGVSGSATDTQYF.

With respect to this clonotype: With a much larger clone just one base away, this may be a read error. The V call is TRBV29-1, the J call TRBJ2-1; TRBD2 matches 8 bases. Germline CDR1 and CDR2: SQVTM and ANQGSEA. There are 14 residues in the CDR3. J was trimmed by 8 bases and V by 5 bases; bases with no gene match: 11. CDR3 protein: CSVSSGFQSYEQFF. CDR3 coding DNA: TGCAGCGTTTCTAGCGGGTTCCAGAGCTATGAGCAGTTCTTC.

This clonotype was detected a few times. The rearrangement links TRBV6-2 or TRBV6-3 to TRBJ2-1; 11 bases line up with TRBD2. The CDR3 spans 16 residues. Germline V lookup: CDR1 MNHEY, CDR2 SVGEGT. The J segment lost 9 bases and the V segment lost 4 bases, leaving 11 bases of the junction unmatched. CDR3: CASSSRLAGGFFEQFF. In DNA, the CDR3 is TGTGCCAGCAGTTCCCGATTAGCGGGAGGGTTCTTTGAGCAGTTCTTC.

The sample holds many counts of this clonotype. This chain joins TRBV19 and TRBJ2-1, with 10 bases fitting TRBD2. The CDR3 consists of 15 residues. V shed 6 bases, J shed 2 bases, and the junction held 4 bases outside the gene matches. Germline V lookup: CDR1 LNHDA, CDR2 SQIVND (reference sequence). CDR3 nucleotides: TGTGCCAGTAGGCCTAGCGGGAGCGCCTACAATGAGCAGTTCTTC. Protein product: CASRPSGSAYNEQFF.

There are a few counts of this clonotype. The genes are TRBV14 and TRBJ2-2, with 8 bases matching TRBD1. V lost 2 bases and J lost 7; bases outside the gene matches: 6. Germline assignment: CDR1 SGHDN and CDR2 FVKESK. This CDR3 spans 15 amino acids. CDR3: CASSQFQGANGELFF. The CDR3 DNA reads TGTGCCAGCAGCCAATTCCAGGGGGCGAACGGGGAGCTGTTTTTT. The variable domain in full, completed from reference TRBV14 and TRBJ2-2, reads EAGVTQFPSHSVIEKGQTVTLRCDPISGHDNLYWYRRVMGKEIKFLLHFVKESKQDESGMPNNRFLAERTGGTYSTLKVQPAELEDSGVYFCASSQFQGANGELFFGEGSRLTVL.

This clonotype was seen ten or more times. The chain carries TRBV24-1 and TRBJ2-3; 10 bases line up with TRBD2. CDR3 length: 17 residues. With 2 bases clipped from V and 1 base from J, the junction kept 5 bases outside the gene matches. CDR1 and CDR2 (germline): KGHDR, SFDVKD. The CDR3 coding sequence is TGTGCCACCAGTGATTCCTCCGGGACTAGCGGCACAGATACGCAGTATTTT. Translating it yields CATSDSSGTSGTDTQYF.

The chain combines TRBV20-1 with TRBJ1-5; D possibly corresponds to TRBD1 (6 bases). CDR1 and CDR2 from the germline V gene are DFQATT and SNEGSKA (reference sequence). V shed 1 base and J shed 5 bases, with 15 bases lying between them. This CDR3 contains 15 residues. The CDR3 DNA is TGCAGTGCTAGAGCCCCTAGGGGGGGTGATCAGCCCCAGCATTTT. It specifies CSARAPRGGDQPQHF.

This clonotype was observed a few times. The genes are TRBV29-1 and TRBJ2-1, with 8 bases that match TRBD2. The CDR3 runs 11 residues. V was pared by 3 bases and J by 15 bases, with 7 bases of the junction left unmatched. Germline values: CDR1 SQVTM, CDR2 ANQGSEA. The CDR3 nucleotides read TGCAGCGTTGATAGCGGGACTACTTGGTTCTTC. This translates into CSVDSGTTWFF.

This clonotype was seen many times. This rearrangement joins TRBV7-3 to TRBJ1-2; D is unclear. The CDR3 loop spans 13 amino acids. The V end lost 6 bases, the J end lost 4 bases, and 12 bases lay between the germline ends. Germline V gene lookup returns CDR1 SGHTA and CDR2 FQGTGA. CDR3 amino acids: CASSSGEGYGYTF. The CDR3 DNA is TGTGCCAGCAGTTCGGGTGAAGGCTATGGCTACACCTTC.

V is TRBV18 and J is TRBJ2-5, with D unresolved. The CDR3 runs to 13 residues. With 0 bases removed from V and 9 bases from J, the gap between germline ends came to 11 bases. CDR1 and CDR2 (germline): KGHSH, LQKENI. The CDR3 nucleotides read TGTGCCAGCTCACCACCCGTCTCCGCGGCCCAGTACTTC. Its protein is CASSPPVSAAQYF.

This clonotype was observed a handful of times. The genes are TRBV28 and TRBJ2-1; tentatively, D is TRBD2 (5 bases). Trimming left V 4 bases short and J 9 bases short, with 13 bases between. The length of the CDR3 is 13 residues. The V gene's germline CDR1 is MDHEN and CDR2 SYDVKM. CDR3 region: CASSSSGTSEQFF. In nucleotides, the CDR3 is TGTGCCAGCAGTTCAAGCGGCACCAGTGAGCAGTTCTTC. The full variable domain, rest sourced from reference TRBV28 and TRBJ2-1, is DVKVTQSSRYLVKRTGEKVFLECVQDMDHENMFWYRQDPGLGLRLIYFSYDVKMKEKGDIPEGYSVSREKKERFSLILESASTNQTSMYLCASSSSGTSEQFFGPGTRLTVL.

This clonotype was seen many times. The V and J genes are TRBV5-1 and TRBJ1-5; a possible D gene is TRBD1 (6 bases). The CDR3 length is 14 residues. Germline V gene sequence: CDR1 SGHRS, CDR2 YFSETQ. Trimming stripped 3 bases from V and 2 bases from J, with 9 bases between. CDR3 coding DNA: TGCGCCAGCAGCTCATCAGGGGGCAATCAGCCCCAGCATTTT. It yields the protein CASSSSGGNQPQHF.

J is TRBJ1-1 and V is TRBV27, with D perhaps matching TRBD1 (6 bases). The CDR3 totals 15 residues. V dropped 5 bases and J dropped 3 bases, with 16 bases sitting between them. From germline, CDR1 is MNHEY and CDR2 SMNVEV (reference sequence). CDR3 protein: CASSPTPGHHTEAFF. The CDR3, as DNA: TGTGCCAGCAGTCCAACCCCGGGACACCACACTGAAGCTTTCTTT.

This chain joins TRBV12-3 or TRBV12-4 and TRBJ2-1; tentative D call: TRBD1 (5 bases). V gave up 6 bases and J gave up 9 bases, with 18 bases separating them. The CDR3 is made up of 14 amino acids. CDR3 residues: CASSPSWGLSEQFF. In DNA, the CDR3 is TGTGCCAGCAGCCCGAGTTGGGGCCTCAGTGAGCAGTTCTTC.

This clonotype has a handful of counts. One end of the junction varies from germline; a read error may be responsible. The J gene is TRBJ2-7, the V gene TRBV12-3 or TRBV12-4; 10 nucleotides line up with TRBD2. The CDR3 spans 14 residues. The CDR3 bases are TGTGCCAGCAGTCCCAGCGGGAGGGGTTACGAGCAGTATTTC. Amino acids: CASSPSGRGYEQYF.

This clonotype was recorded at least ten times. The CDR3: CASRRQETQYF. The CDR3 DNA is TGTGCCAGCAGACGGCAAGAGACCCAGTACTTC. The chain has TRBV27 and TRBJ2-5; D uncertain. From germline, CDR1 is MNHEY and CDR2 SMNVEV (reference sequence). There are 11 residues in the CDR3. Deletions cut 6 bases from V and 2 bases from J, with 4 bases between.

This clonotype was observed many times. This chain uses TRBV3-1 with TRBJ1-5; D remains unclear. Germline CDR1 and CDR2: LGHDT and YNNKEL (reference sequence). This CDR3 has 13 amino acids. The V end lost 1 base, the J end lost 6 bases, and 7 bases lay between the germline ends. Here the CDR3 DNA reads TGTGCCAGCAGCCAAGGCCTTTCTCAGCCCCAGCATTTT. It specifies CASSQGLSQPQHF.

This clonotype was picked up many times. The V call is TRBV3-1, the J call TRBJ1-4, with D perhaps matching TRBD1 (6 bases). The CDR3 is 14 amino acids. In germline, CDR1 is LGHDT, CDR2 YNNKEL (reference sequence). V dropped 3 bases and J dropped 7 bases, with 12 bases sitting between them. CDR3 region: CASSQGQGSEKLFF. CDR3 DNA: TGTGCCAGCAGCCAGGGGCAGGGGAGTGAAAAACTGTTTTTT.

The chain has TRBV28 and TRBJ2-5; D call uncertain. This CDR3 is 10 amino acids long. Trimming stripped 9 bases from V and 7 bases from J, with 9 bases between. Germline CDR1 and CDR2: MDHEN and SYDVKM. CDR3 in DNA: TGTGCCAGTGGGGTTGGGACCCAGTACTTC. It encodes CASGVGTQYF.

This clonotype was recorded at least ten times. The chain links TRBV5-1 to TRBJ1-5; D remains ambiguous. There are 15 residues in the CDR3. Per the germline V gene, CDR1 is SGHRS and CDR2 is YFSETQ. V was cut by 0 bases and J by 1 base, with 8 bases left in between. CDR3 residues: CASSLDSYSNQPQHF. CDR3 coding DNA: TGCGCCAGCAGCTTGGACAGCTACAGCAATCAGCCCCAGCATTTT. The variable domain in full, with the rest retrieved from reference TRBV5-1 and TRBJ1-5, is KAGVTQTPRYLIKTRGQQVTLSCSPISGHRSVSWYQQTPGQGLQFLFEYFSETQRNKGNFPGRFSGRQFSNSRSEMNVSTLELGDSALYLCASSLDSYSNQPQHFGDGTRLSIL.

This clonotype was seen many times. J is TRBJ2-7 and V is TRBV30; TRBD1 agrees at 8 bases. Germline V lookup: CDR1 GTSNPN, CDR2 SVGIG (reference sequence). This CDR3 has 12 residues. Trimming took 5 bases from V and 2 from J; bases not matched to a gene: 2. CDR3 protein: CAWQGAAYEQYF. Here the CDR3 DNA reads TGTGCCTGGCAGGGGGCCGCCTACGAGCAGTACTTC. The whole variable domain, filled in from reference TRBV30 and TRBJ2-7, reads SQTIHQWPATLVQPVGSPLSLECTVEGTSNPNLYWYRQAAGRGLQLLFYSVGIGQISSEVPQNLSASRPQDRQFILSSKKLLLSDSGFYLCAWQGAAYEQYFGPGTRLTVT.

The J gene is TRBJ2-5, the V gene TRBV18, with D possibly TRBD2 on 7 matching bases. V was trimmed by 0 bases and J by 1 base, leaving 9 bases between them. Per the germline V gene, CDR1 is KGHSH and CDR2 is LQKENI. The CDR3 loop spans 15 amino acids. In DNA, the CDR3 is TGTGCCAGCTCACCACCCGGGGGGCTCCAAGAGACCCAGTACTTC. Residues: CASSPPGGLQETQYF. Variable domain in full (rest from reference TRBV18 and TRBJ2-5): NAGVMQNPRHLVRRRGQEARLRCSPMKGHSHVYWYRQLPEEGLKFMVYLQKENIIDESGMPKERFSAEFPKEGPSILRIQQVVRGDSAAYFCASSPPGGLQETQYFGPGTRLLVL.

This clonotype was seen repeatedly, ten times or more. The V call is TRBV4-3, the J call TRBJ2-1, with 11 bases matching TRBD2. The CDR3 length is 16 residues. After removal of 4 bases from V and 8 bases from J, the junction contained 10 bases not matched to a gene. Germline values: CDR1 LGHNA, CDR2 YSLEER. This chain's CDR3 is CASSPKLAGEGDEQFF. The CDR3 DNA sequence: TGCGCCAGCAGCCCCAAACTAGCGGGAGAGGGCGATGAGCAGTTCTTC.

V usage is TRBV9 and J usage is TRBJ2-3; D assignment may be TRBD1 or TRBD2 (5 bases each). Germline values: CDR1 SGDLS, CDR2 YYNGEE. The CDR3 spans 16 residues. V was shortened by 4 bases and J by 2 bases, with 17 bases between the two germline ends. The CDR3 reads CASSPRGERITDTQYF. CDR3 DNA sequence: TGTGCCAGCAGCCCCCGAGGGGAGCGGATCACAGATACGCAGTATTTT.

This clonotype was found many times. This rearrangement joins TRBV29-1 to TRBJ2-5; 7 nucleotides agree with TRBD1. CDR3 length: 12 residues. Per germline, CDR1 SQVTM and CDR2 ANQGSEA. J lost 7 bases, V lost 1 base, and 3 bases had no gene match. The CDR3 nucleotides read TGCAGCGTTGAAGGACAGGGAGCGACCCAGTACTTC. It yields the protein CSVEGQGATQYF. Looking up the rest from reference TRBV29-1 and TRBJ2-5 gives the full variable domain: SAVISQKPSRDICQRGTSLTIQCQVDSQVTMMFWYRQQPGQSLTLIATANQGSEATYESGFVIDKFPISRPNLTFSTLTVSNMSPEDSSIYLCSVEGQGATQYFGPGTRLLVL.

CDR3 in DNA: TGTGCCAGCAGCTTGGGACTCGGACCCTGGGTCACAGATACGCAGTATTTT. It encodes CASSLGLGPWVTDTQYF. The chain is built from TRBV5-6 and TRBJ2-3; D unclear. Per germline, CDR1 SGHDT and CDR2 YYEEEE. This CDR3 is 17 amino acids long. The germline V and J ends were trimmed by 0 bases and 2 bases, with 16 bases remaining between them.

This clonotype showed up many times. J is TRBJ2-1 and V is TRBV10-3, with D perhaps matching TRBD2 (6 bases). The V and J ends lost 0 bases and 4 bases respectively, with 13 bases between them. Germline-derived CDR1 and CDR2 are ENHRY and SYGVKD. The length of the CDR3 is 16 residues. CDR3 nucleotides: TGTGCCATCAGTGAGTCGATGGCGGGACGATACAATGAGCAGTTCTTC. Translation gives CAISESMAGRYNEQFF.